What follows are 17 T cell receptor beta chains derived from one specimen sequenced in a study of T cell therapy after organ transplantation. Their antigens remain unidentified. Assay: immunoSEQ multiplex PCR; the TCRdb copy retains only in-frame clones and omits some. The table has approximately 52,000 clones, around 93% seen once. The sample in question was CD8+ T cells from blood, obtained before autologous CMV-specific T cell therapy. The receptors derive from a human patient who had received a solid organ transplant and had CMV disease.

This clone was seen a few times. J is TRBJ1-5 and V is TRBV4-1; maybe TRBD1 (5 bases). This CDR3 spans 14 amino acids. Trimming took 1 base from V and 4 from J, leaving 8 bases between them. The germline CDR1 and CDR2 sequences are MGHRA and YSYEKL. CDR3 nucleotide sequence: TGCGCCAGCAGCCAAGCGGCAGGGAATCAGCCCCAGCATTTT. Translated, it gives CASSQAAGNQPQHF.

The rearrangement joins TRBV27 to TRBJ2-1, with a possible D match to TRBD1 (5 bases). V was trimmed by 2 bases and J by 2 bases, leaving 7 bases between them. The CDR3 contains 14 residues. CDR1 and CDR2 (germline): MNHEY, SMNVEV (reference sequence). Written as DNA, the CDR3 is TGTGCCAGCAGTTTAAGACAGCCCTACAATGAGCAGTTCTTC. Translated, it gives CASSLRQPYNEQFF.

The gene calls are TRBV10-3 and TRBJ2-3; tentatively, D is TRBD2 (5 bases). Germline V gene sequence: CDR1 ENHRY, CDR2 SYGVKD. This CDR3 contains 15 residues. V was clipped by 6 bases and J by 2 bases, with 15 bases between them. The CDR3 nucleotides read TGTGCCATCAGAGAGGGTTTAGCACCCACAGATACGCAGTATTTT. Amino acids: CAIREGLAPTDTQYF.

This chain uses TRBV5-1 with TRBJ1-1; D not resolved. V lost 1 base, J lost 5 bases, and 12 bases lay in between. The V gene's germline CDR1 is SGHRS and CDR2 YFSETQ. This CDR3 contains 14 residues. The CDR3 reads CASSLNWGGTEAFF. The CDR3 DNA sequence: TGCGCCAGCAGCTTGAATTGGGGAGGGACTGAAGCTTTCTTT.

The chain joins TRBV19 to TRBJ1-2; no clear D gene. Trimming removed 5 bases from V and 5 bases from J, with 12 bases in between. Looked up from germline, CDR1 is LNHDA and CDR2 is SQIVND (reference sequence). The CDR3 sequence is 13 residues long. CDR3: CASSEGSSYGYTF. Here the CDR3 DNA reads TGTGCCAGTAGTGAAGGGTCTTCATATGGCTACACCTTC.

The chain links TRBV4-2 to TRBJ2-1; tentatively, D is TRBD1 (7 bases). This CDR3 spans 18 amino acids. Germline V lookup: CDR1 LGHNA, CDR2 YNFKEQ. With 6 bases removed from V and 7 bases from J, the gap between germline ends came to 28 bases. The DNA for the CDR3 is TGTGCCAGCAGTCTTCCAGAGGAGGGGGCGCTGAGGCGGAATGAGCAGTTCTTC. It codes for CASSLPEEGALRRNEQFF.

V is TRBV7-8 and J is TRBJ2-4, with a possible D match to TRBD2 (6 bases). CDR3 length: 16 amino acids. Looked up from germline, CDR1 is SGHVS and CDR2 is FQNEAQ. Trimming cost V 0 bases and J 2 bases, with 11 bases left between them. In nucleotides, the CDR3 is TGTGCCAGCAGCTTAGCAATAAGGGACTCCAAAAACATTCAGTACTTC. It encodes CASSLAIRDSKNIQYF.

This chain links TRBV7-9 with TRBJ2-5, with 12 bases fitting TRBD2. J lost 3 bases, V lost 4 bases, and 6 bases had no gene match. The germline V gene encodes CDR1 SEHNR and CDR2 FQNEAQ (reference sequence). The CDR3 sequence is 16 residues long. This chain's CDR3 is CASSSDGLAGKETQYF. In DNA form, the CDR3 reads TGTGCCAGCAGCTCCGATGGACTAGCGGGGAAAGAGACCCAGTACTTC.

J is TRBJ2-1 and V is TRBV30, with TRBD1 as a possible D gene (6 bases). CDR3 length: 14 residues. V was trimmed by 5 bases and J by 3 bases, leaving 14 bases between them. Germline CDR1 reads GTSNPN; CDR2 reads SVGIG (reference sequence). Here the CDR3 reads CAWAGVSIYNEQFF. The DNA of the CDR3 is TGTGCCTGGGCAGGGGTATCTATCTACAATGAGCAGTTCTTC.

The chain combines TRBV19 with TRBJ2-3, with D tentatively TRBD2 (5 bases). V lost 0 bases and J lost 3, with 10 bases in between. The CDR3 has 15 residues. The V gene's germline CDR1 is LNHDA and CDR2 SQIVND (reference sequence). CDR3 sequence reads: CASSIDNSVTDTQYF. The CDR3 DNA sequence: TGTGCCAGTAGTATAGATAATAGCGTGACAGATACGCAGTATTTT. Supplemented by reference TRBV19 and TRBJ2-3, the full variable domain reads DGGITQSPKYLFRKEGQNVTLSCEQNLNHDAMYWYRQDPGQGLRLIYYSQIVNDFQKGDIAEGYSVSREKKESFPLTVTSAQKNPTAFYLCASSIDNSVTDTQYFGPGTRLTVL.

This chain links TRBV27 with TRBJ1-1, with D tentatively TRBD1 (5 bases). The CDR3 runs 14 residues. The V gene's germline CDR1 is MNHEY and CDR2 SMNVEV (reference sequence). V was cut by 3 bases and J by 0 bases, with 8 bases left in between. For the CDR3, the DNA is TGTGCCAGCAGTTTTGGACACATGAACACTGAAGCTTTCTTT. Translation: CASSFGHMNTEAFF.

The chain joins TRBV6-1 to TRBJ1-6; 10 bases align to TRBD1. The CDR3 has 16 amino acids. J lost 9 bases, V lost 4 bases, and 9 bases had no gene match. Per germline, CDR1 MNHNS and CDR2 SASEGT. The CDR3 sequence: CASSGTSWDRGSPLHF. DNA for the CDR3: TGTGCCAGCAGTGGAACATCATGGGACAGGGGTTCACCCCTCCACTTT.

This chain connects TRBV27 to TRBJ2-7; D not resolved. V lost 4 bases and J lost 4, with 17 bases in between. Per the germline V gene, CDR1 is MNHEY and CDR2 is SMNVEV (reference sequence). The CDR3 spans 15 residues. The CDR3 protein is CASSSTGLKVYEQYF. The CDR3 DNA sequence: TGTGCCAGCAGTTCGACTGGGCTAAAGGTTTACGAGCAGTACTTC.

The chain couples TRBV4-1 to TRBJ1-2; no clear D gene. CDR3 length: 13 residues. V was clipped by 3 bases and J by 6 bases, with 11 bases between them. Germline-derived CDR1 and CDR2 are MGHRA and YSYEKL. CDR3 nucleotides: TGCGCCAGCAGCCATGAGGGTTGGAATGGCTACACCTTC. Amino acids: CASSHEGWNGYTF.

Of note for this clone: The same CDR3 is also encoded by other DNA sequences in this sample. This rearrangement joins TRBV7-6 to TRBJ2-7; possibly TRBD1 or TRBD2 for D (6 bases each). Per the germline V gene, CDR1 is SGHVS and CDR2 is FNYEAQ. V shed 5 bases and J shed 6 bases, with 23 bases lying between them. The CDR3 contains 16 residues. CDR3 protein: CASSPRGGGTRFEQYF. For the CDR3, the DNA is TGTGCCAGCAGCCCACGAGGGGGAGGCACAAGGTTCGAGCAGTACTTC.

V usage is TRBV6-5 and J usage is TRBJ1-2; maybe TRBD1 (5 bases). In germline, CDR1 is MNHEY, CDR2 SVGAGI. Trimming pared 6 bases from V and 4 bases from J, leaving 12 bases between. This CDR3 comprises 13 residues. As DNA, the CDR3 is TGTGCCAGCAGACCGACAGAAAGCTATGGCTACACCTTC. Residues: CASRPTESYGYTF.

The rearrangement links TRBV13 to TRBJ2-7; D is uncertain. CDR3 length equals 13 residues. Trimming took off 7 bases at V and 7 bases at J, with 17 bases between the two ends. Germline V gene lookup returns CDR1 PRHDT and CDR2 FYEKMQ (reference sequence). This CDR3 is CASTPTGLREQYF. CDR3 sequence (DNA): TGTGCCAGCACCCCGACGGGCCTAAGGGAGCAGTACTTC. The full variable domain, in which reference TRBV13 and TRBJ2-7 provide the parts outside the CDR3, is AAGVIQSPRHLIKEKRETATLKCYPIPRHDTVYWYQQGPGQDPQFLISFYEKMQSDKGSIPDRFSAQQFSDYHSELNMSSLELGDSALYFCASTPTGLREQYFGPGTRLTVT.